Below are 17 T cell receptor beta chains sequenced from a single sample in a study of post-analysis software for immune sequencing data. Study results and caveats: With TRBV5-6, TRBV5-1 and TRBV20-1 included, about five TRBV segments were more frequent in patients than in controls.

Unique-molecular-identifier-tagged TCR beta cDNA libraries were used. Using its own MiXCR run on the PCR reads, TCRdb lists one record per CDR3 protein. The data show about 500,000 distinct CDR3 sequences, roughly 45% seen once. These TCRs' antigens remain unknown. What was sequenced was blood. The receptors come from a girl aged 5-17 years with multiple sclerosis.

A few counts support this clonotype. The rearrangement links TRBV20-1 to TRBJ2-1; a weak D match, TRBD2 (5 bases). The CDR3 spans 12 residues. V dropped 1 base and J dropped 12 bases, with 13 bases sitting between them. The germline CDR1 and CDR2 sequences are DFQATT and SNEGSKA (reference sequence). The CDR3, as DNA: TGCAGTGCTAGAGTTGCCCGGGAAGGGCAGTTCTTC. Its protein is CSARVAREGQFF.

The chain employs TRBV14 and TRBJ2-5, with TRBD1 matching 7 bases. V trimming: 1 base; J trimming: 7 bases; junction bases outside the gene matches: 6. This CDR3 spans 14 amino acids. Germline CDR1 is SGHDN and CDR2 is FVKESK. In nucleotides, the CDR3 is TGTGCCAGCAGCCAAGCCGGGACAGAAGGGACCCAGTACTTC. This translates into CASSQAGTEGTQYF.

The chain couples TRBV27 to TRBJ2-7; no clear D. Trimming left V 0 bases short and J 7 bases short, with 22 bases between. The CDR3 extends over 17 amino acids. CDR1 is MNHEY, CDR2 SMNVEV, per germline (reference sequence). The CDR3 here is CASSLSSSSAVLGEQYF. In nucleotides, the CDR3 is TGTGCCAGCAGTTTATCTTCGAGCAGCGCTGTTTTGGGAGAGCAGTACTTC.

This clonotype was counted a few times. The CDR3: CASSLETSGRGWNEQFF. The CDR3 nucleotides are TGTGCCAGCAGTTTAGAGACTAGCGGGAGAGGGTGGAATGAGCAGTTCTTC. The rearrangement links TRBV12-3 or TRBV12-4 to TRBJ2-1; 12 bases map to TRBD2. The CDR3 length is 17 residues. Trimming took 1 base from V and 7 from J; bases not matched to a gene: 8.

In this sample, this clonotype turned up a few times. V usage is TRBV6-6 and J usage is TRBJ2-4; 8 bases fit TRBD1. Trimming took 10 bases from V and 1 from J; bases not matched to a gene: 9. CDR3 size: 15 residues. In germline, CDR1 is MNHNY, CDR2 SVGAGI (reference sequence). The CDR3 DNA sequence: TGTGCCACCCAAGAGGGACAGGCTGCCAAAAACATTCAGTACTTC. It codes for CATQEGQAAKNIQYF.

The chain employs TRBV20-1 and TRBJ2-5, with TRBD2 matching 8 bases. The V gene end was trimmed by 5 bases and the J gene end by 5 bases; junction bases not matched to a gene: 7. This CDR3 has 13 amino acids. Germline assignment: CDR1 DFQATT and CDR2 SNEGSKA (reference sequence). Written as DNA, the CDR3 is TGCAGTGCTGCGGGACTAGGTGGTGAGACCCAGTACTTC. This gives the protein CSAAGLGGETQYF.

In this sample, this clonotype turned up a few times. At one end the junction does not follow the germline gene, possibly because of a read error. The chain recombines TRBV29-1 with TRBJ1-6; 7 bases fit TRBD1. The CDR3 length is 13 residues. The germline gives CDR1 SQVTM, CDR2 ANQGSEA. The CDR3 DNA is TGCAGCGTTGGACAGGGACAGCATTCACCCCTTCACTTT. Amino acid sequence: CSVGQGQHSPLHF.

V is TRBV5-1 and J is TRBJ2-1; TRBD2 aligns across 11 bases. J lost 9 bases, V lost 6 bases, and 2 bases had no gene match. The germline CDR1 and CDR2 sequences are SGHRS and YFSETQ. The CDR3 is made up of 12 amino acids. The CDR3 nucleotides read TGCGCCAGCATGCTAGCGGGAGGTGAGCAGTTCTTC. Translation gives CASMLAGGEQFF. Variable domain in full (rest from reference TRBV5-1 and TRBJ2-1): KAGVTQTPRYLIKTRGQQVTLSCSPISGHRSVSWYQQTPGQGLQFLFEYFSETQRNKGNFPGRFSGRQFSNSRSEMNVSTLELGDSALYLCASMLAGGEQFFGPGTRLTVL.

This rearrangement joins TRBV6-6 to TRBJ1-5; tentative D call: TRBD1 (6 bases). The length of the CDR3 is 16 residues. Trimming left V 2 bases short and J 4 bases short, with 15 bases between. The germline V gene encodes CDR1 MNHNY and CDR2 SVGAGI (reference sequence). The DNA for the CDR3 is TGTGCCAGCAGTTACGTTTCTGGCAGGGGAAATCAGCCCCAGCATTTT. The encoded protein is CASSYVSGRGNQPQHF.

This clonotype occurred a few times. The V call is TRBV6-5, the J call TRBJ2-5; D may be TRBD1 (5 bases). CDR1 and CDR2 (germline): MNHEY, SVGAGI. The CDR3 is made up of 14 amino acids. Trimming pared 5 bases from V and 6 bases from J, leaving 16 bases between. DNA of the CDR3: TGTGCCAGCAGTCAAGACAGACAAGGGCAGACCCAGTACTTC. Its protein product is CASSQDRQGQTQYF.

This clonotype is large in the sample. This sequence joins TRBV24-1 and TRBJ2-1, with unresolved D. Per germline, CDR1 KGHDR and CDR2 SFDVKD. V gave up 5 bases and J gave up 7 bases, with 8 bases separating them. This CDR3 is built from 12 residues. The CDR3 nucleotides are TGTGCCACCAGTGCCCTTTCGAATGAGCAGTTCTTC. Amino acids: CATSALSNEQFF.

The chain carries TRBV9 and TRBJ2-6; D not certain. V lost 0 bases and J lost 1, with 14 bases in between. CDR3 length: 18 residues. Germline-derived CDR1 and CDR2 are SGDLS and YYNGEE. CDR3: CASSVAVALDSGANVLTF. In nucleotides, the CDR3 is TGTGCCAGCAGCGTAGCAGTAGCCCTGGATTCTGGGGCCAACGTCCTGACTTTC.

This clonotype occurred a few times. The genes are TRBV3-1 and TRBJ2-7; possibly TRBD1 for D (6 bases). The V end lost 0 bases, the J end lost 2 bases, and 11 bases lay between the germline ends. The length of the CDR3 is 15 residues. In germline, CDR1 is LGHDT, CDR2 YNNKEL (reference sequence). Here the CDR3 reads CASSQDKWGPYEQYF. In DNA, the CDR3 is TGTGCCAGCAGCCAAGATAAATGGGGGCCCTACGAGCAGTACTTC.

This chain links TRBV4-2 with TRBJ2-3; 9 bases fit TRBD1. Germline V lookup: CDR1 LGHNA, CDR2 YNFKEQ. The V and J ends lost 0 bases and 6 bases, in that order; junction bases with no gene match: 10. The CDR3 runs 17 residues. The CDR3 DNA sequence: TGTGCCAGCAGCCAAGAGATTAGGGGACAGGGTGTTGATACGCAGTATTTT. Protein product: CASSQEIRGQGVDTQYF.

This clonotype has only a few counts. The chain carries TRBV5-1 and TRBJ2-3; 7 bases agree with TRBD1. Germline values: CDR1 SGHRS, CDR2 YFSETQ. V lost 4 bases to trimming and J lost 6 bases; unmatched junction nucleotides: 8. The CDR3 is made up of 14 amino acids. The CDR3 nucleotides are TGCGCCAGCAGCACCCGTGACAGGGATGATACGCAGTATTTT. This gives the protein CASSTRDRDDTQYF.

In its sample, this clonotype was seen a few times. The chain joins TRBV12-3 or TRBV12-4 to TRBJ2-5, with D perhaps TRBD1 (6 bases). CDR3 length: 14 amino acids. Deletions cut 8 bases from V and 0 bases from J, with 13 bases between. The CDR3 DNA is TGTGCCAGCTCTCTTAGGGGGAACCAAGAGACCCAGTACTTC. As protein: CASSLRGNQETQYF.

The chain recombines TRBV9 with TRBJ1-5, with 7 positions matching TRBD1. CDR3 size: 15 residues. Trimming at V came to 3 bases and at J to 1 base, leaving 4 bases not matched to a gene. CDR1 SGDLS and CDR2 YYNGEE come from the germline V gene. The CDR3 reads CASSAEGASNQPQHF. DNA for the CDR3: TGTGCCAGCAGCGCCGAGGGGGCGAGCAATCAGCCCCAGCATTTT.